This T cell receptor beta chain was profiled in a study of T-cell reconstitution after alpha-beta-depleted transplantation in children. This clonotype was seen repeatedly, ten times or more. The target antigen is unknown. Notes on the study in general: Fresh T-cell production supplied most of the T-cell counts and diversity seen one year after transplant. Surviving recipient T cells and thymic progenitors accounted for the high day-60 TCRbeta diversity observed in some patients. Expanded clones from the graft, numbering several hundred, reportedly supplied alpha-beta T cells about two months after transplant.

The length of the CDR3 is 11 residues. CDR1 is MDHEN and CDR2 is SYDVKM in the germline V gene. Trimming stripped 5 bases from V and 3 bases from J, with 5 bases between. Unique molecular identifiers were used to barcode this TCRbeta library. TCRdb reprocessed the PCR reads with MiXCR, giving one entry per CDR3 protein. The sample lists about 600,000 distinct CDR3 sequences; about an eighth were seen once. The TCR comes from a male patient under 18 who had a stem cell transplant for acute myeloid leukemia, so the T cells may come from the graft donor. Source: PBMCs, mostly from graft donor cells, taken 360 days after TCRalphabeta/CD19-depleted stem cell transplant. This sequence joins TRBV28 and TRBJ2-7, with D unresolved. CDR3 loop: CASSVHYEQYF. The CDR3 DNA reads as TGTGCCAGCAGTGTACACTACGAGCAGTACTTC.